The subject of this entry is one TCR beta chain. This clonotype was seen ten or more times. This receptor's antigen is unknown. No base-level quality is on record; no much larger clone is a single base apart. This sample was taken from a study (dated by TCRdb to 2016 to 2018). As encoded in the germline V gene, CDR1 is MGHRA while CDR2 is YSYEKL. The CDR3 goes from the cysteine to the phenylalanine over 15 residues. Only the CDR3 part of the read is kept: 45 bases, read in frame from the first base. V lost 4 bases and J lost 1 base, and the count of bases not matched to a germline gene is 4. The receptor library was made with RT-PCR. TCRdb shows the sequencer as Illumina MiSeq. TCRdb applied fastp at Q25 and MiXCR to the public reads, then kept only in-frame beta chains. Merged by CDR3 protein, the rows form single entries marked with the most common genes and DNA. The sample data list about 700,000 distinct CDR3 sequences, and approximately 14% of these were observed just once. Roughly 3.6% of the sample belongs to the ten largest clones.

This TCR derives from a female donor in good health, serving as a healthy control. The rearrangement joined TRBV4-1 to TRBJ1-1; 9 bases in between match TRBD1. Material for sequencing was memory CD4+ T cells from blood. The nucleotide sequence reads as follows: TGCGCCAGCAGCCGGGACAGGGTCTGGAACACTGAAGCTTTCTTT. This codes for CASSRDRVWNTEAFF.